A selection of T cell receptor beta chains follows, all from one sample in a study of T cells after somatic rescue of genetic block. Assay used: immunoSEQ multiplex PCR; TCRdb lists only in-frame clones, some missing. The table lists approximately 10,000 clones, 74% of them singletons, with under 25% in the top ten. Sequences were obtained from peripheral blood mononuclear cells (PBMCs). These receptors came from a boy aged 10-17 years. CDR3s include the opening cysteine and the closing phenylalanine or tryptophan.

V	J	length	CDR3
TRBV11-2	TRBJ2-7	18	CASSLGQGDQRISYEQYF
TRBV10-1	TRBJ2-7	14	CASPQRPYFYEQYF
TRBV7-9	TRBJ1-3	16	CASSLWPSSSGNTIYF
TRBV29-1	TRBJ1-3	13	CSVLTGSGNTIYF
TRBV5-1	TRBJ2-7	15	CASSSIGEPLYEQYF
TRBV28	TRBJ2-2	18	CASSLHGQLLSNTGELFF
TRBV5-1	TRBJ2-1	14	CASSLLGTKNEQFF
TRBV7-9	TRBJ1-1	16	CASSLEYVGWSTEAFF
TRBV6-5	TRBJ1-2	14	CASSYSRRRGGYTF
TRBV5-1	TRBJ2-7	14	CASSLGGGSYEQYF
TRBV27	TRBJ2-1	16	CASSLASGISYNEQFF
TRBV11-2	TRBJ1-6	14	CASSFTPSNSPLHF
TRBV28	TRBJ1-5	18	CATTLDSLKVFSNQPQHF
TRBV7-3	TRBJ2-1	17	CASSLTNFPDSYNEQFF
TRBV18	TRBJ1-1	14	CASSPRQMNTEAFF
TRBV27	TRBJ2-6	17	CASSLSTPFSGANVLTF
TRBV6-5	TRBJ2-3	16	CASSYRTSGSPLTQYF
TRBV9	TRBJ1-5	16	CASSPGDGRFNQPQHF
TRBV14	TRBJ1-4	12	CASSEGDGKLFF
TRBV6-5	TRBJ1-2	15	CASSYSGGRLYGYTF
TRBV6-6	TRBJ2-7	14	CASSYSRGVYEQYF
TRBV4-1	TRBJ2-5	18	CASSQDWLAGGSRETQYF
TRBV4-1	TRBJ1-3	14	CASSQASYGNTIYF
TRBV6-5	TRBJ2-3	13	CASSYSRTMAQYF
TRBV2	TRBJ2-2	13	CASSGAATGELFF
TRBV13	TRBJ2-7	11	CASSERGEQYF
TRBV30	TRBJ2-2	13	CAWTPGYAGELFF
TRBV18	TRBJ2-1	19	CASSPKGTIAVSSYNEQFF
TRBV5-1	TRBJ2-1	12	CASKTGNNEQFF
TRBV6-6	TRBJ2-1	15	CASSYLGTVYNEQFF
TRBV2	TRBJ1-4	14	CASSDLRKGEKLFF
TRBV7-9	TRBJ2-3	15	CASSSWDRATDTQYF
TRBV7-2	TRBJ2-1	12	CASSFRGNEQFF
TRBV5-1	TRBJ2-5	14	CASRYRPEQETQYF
TRBV2	TRBJ2-5	12	CASRHWQETQYF
TRBV11-2	TRBJ1-6	14	CASSLVVTGSPLHF
TRBV5-8	TRBJ2-3	14	CASSLVPFTDTQYF